This T cell receptor beta chain was identified during a study of cytomegalovirus exposure and HLA in healthy donors (dated by TCRdb to 2015 to 2018). Study-wide context: According to an earlier analysis of a few hundred of the donors, about 179 million T cells yielded 90 million to 130 million unique TCR beta sequences and 250 to 350 Gb of sequence data. Approximately 310 gigabases of sequencing data and approximately 84 million unique TCR sequences were included in an early release covering about 620 HLA-typed donors. Among the roughly 400 genotyped donors, around 81% belonged to the genetic ancestry cluster associated with self-reported Caucasian donors. The study was designed to test whether signatures of past pathogen exposure could be identified by cataloging public T cell receptors. The study used immunosequencing to profile the T cell repertoires of several hundred subjects and linked those repertoires to cytomegalovirus serostatus. In addition to the first cohort of 666 subjects, a separate validation cohort of approximately 130 different subjects was used. To predict cytomegalovirus infection status, the study brought together high-throughput TCR immunosequencing, statistical association of individual TCRs with disease status, and machine learning. A later analysis re-analyzed previously published TCR beta repertoires from 600 to 850 donors and added high-resolution HLA genotyping to study TCR occurrence patterns. Rather than using new phenotypic data, the later analysis identified candidate immune exposures from TCR beta sequences and from how often those sequences occurred across donors. To decide whether each TCR beta V gene segment behaved as functional or pseudogenic, an earlier analysis of approximately 620 of the donors relied on high-throughput TCR beta sequencing. Donor age, sex, ethnicity and CMV serostatus were collected together with the repertoire data. A later genetic analysis used genome-wide SNP genotypes for about three fifths of the 666 donors, treating that subset as a discovery cohort. Every discovery cohort repertoire had been produced on one sequencing platform. Both class I and class II loci were covered by HLA typing, at four-digit resolution. The number of typed donors differed by locus: 629-630 for A, B, C, DRB1 and DQB1; 500 to 550 for DQA1; around 610 for DPA1; and about 450 for DPB1. Because of strong linkage in the cohort, roughly five DR-DQ haplotypes were treated as single units for association and clustering. On average, approximately 250,000 unique TCR beta nucleotide sequences were sequenced per donor among 300 to 500 genotyped donors of the cohort, with 15% to 20% of those sequences being non-productive. Overall results and qualifications from the work: The only immune exposure information available for the cohort was CMV serostatus. According to a later analysis, TCR association rates differed among HLA loci, with DRB1 alleles showing the most associated TCRs and HLA-C alleles showing the fewest. Several of the top co-occurrence clusters appeared to be linked to parvovirus B19, influenza, CMV and Epstein-Barr virus, according to a later analysis. Sequencing depth was assumed to be roughly uniform across donors in the presence/absence analyses, though that assumption may not hold. Specific HLA alleles were associated with roughly 17,000 TCR beta sequences at a false discovery rate of 0.05 in a later analysis. V-gene and J-gene trimming of TCR beta chains was associated with a missense DCLRE1C variant in a later genetic analysis, and the association was replicated in an independent cohort. Because the 87-base-pair reads could not distinguish some IMGT-functional V segments, including TRBV6-2 and TRBV6-3, those segments were excluded. Most TCR sequences were observed very rarely across donors, whereas some public TCRs were present in many individuals. In a later genetic analysis, fewer N-insertions in productive TCRs were reported among donors in an Asian-associated ancestry cluster than the roughly 640-donor mean. According to a later analysis, most CMV-associated TCR beta chains appeared to be HLA-restricted, and the HLA associations seemed to be driven largely by CMV exposure. The earlier analysis of 587 of the donors excluded roughly 17 rarely observed V segments, including chromosome 9 orphons, because counts were too low. The study gave a list of 150 to 200 TCR beta chains associated with cytomegalovirus. A further reported finding was that TCR beta sequences accurately predicted the HLA-A and HLA-B alleles for most subjects in the first cohort. The authors suggested that the approach could potentially be generalized to other disease states and immunological phenotypes. Strong co-occurrence of HLA alleles, especially DR and DQ, made assigning TCR associations to individual alleles difficult. Linkage disequilibrium might explain the correlated functional status among segregating V segments, but an unknown experimental factor could not be ruled out. The classifier was reported to diagnose cytomegalovirus status with high specificity and sensitivity in both the original cohort and the validation cohort. An earlier analysis of 587 of the donors showed that most TCR beta V segments appeared in productive rearrangements either about 87% or about 30% of the time, which broadly matched IMGT annotations. Compared with equally common non-associated chains, HLA-associated TCR beta chains in a later analysis were more clonally expanded and had lower generation probabilities. A group of highly shared sequence variants was considered likely to be a technical artifact of the sequencing pipeline. Because some donors lacked HLA typing at each locus, the association tests relied only on the typed subset. In this cohort, only TCR beta chains were sequenced, and detectable features were limited by the absence of alpha or paired-chain data. In vitro tests confirmed that three of the cytomegalovirus-associated TCR beta chains recognize cytomegalovirus antigens.

The cohort was made up of 500 to 850 healthy bone marrow donors. Cohort members were all nominally healthy when sampled, although unrecorded immune exposures were likely present. The donor was CMV seropositive and was included in the group of some 290 seropositive cohort members. A peripheral blood sample was collected from each donor, and TCR beta sequencing was performed on peripheral blood mononuclear cells. The Qiagen DNeasy Blood Extraction Kit was used to extract genomic DNA from the blood cell samples. Comment on this clone: It lacks a known antigen. No quality values exist for individual bases; no much larger clone is one base distant.

Measured from the cysteine to the phenylalanine, the CDR3 is 14 residues long. Kept here is only the CDR3 DNA, which spans 42 bases and is read in frame from base 1. Preparation of the library involved the immunoSEQ multiplex PCR assay. For the multiplex PCR, a mixture combining 60 forward primers for TCR Vbeta segments and 13 reverse primers for TCR Jbeta segments was used. The CDR3 region of rearranged TCR beta genes was amplified from genomic DNA with a multiplex PCR assay. On the Illumina HiSeq System, the amplified TCR beta libraries were sequenced as 87-base-pair reads. Turning to the authors' computational methods: A later analysis counted about 76 million unique TCR beta chains across the 670 or so repertoires, and 10 million to 12 million of these chains were shared by at least two donors. Raw reads were error-corrected and collapsed into unique sequences with a nearest-neighbor algorithm that merged closely related sequences to remove PCR and sequencing errors. CDR3 sequences were aligned to IMGT reference sequences to assign V, D and J gene segments. For a sequence to be retained, a match of at least six nucleotides to both a V gene segment and a J gene segment was required. Rearrangements were called productive when the CDR3 lacked stop codons and stayed in frame with V and J; all others were non-productive. CDR3 was defined according to IMGT convention as the region running from the second conserved V-encoded cysteine to the conserved J-encoded phenylalanine. The earlier analysis of approximately 590 of the donors excluded any sequence lacking an unambiguous match to a single V gene segment. In an earlier analysis of a few hundred of the donors, V segments were called functional above 56.7% productive rearrangements and were called segregating when the between-donor standard deviation exceeded 5%. A statistical classification framework was built to diagnose cytomegalovirus status from the catalog of TCR beta chain sequences. A later analysis assigned V and J genes by comparing TCR nucleotide sequences with IMGT/GENE-DB human TR gene sequences. In a later analysis, CDR3 sequences and most-parsimonious VDJ recombination scenarios were assigned using the TCRdist pipeline. In a later analysis, each TCR beta chain was defined by its CDR3 amino acid sequence together with its V-gene family, and reads without a unique V-gene family were excluded. As a way to deal with suspected cross-contamination and a sequencing artifact, a later analysis dropped hundreds of nucleotide sequences that were highly shared and had low generation probability. In a later analysis, a clonal expansion index was calculated for each public chain from normalized within-repertoire ranks of inferred template counts. A later analysis computed generation probabilities with a VDJ recombination model fitted to out-of-frame rearrangements, and checked the results against IGoR. In a later analysis, hypergeometric tests were used to score TCR-TCR, TCR-HLA and TCR-CMV co-occurrence, with a repertoire-size bias correction applied to TCR pairs. In a later analysis, false discovery rates were estimated by permuting HLA or CMV assignments 20 times. A later analysis grouped co-occurring TCRs with DBSCAN, adding TCRdist sequence similarity when clustering within HLA-allele-positive subsets. Repertoires with fewer than 30,000 or more than 120,000 public chains, plus five repertoires with anomalous nucleotide sharing, were excluded from co-occurrence clustering. TCRdb limited this immuneACCESS table to in-frame rearrangements with V and J called. A share of clones is missing; checked studies link under half to unresolved V genes, and the rest is unexplained. That table supplies the V and J calls and clone size; D and trimming were determined from the DNA. The sample yields tens of thousands of clones; roughly 80% were counted once. 4% to 5.5% of the sample lies in the top ten.

The source material was PBMCs. This sequence was found in a male donor in good health and CMV-seropositive. The V and J genes are TRBV21-1 and TRBJ2-1; the table's D call TRBD1 went unverified against the DNA. TRBV21-1 is marked as a pseudogene. In nucleotide form, the sequence is TGTGCCAGCAGCAAAGGGCCCTGGTATGTTGAGCAGTTCTTC. Its amino acids are CASSKGPWYVEQFF.